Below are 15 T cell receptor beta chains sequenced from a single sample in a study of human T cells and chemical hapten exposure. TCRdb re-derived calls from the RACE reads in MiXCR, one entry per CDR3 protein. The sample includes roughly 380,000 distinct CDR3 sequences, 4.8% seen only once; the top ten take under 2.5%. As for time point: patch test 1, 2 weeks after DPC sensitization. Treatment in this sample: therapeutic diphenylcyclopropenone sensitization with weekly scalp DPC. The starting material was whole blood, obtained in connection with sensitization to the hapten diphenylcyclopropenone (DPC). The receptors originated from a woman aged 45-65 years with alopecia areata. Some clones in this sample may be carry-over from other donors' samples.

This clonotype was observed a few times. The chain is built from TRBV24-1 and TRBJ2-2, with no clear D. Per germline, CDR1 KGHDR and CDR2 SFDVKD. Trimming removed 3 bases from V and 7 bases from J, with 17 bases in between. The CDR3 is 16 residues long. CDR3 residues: CATSDLARVGNGELFF. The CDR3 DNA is TGTGCCACCAGTGATCTGGCACGGGTGGGCAACGGGGAGCTGTTTTTT.

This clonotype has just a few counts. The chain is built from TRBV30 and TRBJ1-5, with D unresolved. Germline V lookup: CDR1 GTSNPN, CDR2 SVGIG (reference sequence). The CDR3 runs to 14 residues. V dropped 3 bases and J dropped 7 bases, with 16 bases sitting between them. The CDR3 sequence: CAWSLPFGKQPQHF. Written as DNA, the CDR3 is TGTGCCTGGAGCCTCCCCTTTGGAAAACAGCCCCAGCATTTT.

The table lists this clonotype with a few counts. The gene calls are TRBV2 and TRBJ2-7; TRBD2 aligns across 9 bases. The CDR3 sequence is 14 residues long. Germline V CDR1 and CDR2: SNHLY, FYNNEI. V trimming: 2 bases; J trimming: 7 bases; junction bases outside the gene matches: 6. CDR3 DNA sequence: TGTGCCAGCAGTGAACGGGGACTAGCTGAGGAGCAGTACTTC. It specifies CASSERGLAEEQYF.

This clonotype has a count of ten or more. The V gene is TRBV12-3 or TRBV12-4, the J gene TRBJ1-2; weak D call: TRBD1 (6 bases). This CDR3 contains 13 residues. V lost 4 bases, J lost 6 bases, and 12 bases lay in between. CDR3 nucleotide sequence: TGTGCCAGCAGTTCAGGGGTTGTCAATGGCTACACCTTC. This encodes CASSSGVVNGYTF.

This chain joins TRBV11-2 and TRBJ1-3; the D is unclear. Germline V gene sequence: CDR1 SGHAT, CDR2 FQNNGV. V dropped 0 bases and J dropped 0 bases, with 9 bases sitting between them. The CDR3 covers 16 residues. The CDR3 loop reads CASSLDWASSGNTIYF. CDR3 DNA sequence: TGTGCCAGCAGCTTAGATTGGGCAAGCTCTGGAAACACCATATATTTT.

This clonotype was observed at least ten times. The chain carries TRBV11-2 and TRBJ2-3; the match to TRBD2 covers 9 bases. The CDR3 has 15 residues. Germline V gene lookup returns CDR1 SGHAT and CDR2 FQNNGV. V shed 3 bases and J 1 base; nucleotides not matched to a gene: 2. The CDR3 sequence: CASSFSGRGTDTQYF. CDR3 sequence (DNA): TGTGCCAGCAGCTTTAGCGGGAGAGGCACAGATACGCAGTATTTT.

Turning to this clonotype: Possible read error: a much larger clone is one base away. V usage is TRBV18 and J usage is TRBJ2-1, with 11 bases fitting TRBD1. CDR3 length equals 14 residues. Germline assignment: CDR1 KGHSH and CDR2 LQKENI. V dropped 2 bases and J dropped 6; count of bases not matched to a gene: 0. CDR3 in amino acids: CASSPGTGGNEQFF. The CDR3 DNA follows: TGTGCCAGCTCACCAGGGACAGGGGGCAATGAGCAGTTCTTC.

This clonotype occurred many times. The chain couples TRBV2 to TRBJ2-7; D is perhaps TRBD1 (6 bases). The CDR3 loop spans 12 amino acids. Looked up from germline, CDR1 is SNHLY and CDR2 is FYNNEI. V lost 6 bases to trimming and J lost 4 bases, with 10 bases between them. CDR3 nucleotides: TGTGCCAGCAGCGGGACACTTTACGAGCAGTACTTC. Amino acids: CASSGTLYEQYF.

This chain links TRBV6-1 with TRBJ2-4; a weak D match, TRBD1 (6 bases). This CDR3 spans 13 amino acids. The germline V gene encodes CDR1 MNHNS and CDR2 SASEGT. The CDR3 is CSREGVAKNIQYF. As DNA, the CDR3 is TGTTCCCGAGAGGGGGTAGCCAAAAACATTCAGTACTTC.

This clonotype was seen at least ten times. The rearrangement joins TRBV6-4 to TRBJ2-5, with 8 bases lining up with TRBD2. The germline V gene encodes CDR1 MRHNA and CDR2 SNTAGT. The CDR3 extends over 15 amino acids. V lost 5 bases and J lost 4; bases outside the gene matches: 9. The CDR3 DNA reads TGTGCCAGCAGTTATAGCGGGGCGCTTGGAGAGACCCAGTACTTC. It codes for CASSYSGALGETQYF.

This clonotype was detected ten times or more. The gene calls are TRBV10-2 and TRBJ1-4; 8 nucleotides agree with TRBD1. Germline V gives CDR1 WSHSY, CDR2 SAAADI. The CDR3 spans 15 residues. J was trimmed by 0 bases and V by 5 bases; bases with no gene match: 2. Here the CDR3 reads CASSRDRTTNEKLFF. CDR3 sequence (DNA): TGCGCCAGCAGTCGGGACAGGACAACTAATGAAAAACTGTTTTTT.

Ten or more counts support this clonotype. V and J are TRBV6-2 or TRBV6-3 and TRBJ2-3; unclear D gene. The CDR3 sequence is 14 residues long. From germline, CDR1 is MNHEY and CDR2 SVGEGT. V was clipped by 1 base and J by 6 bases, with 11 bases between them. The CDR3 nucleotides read TGTGCCAGCAGTTACTGGTCGCGGTCGGATACGCAGTATTTT. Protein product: CASSYWSRSDTQYF.

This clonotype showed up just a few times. The CDR3 is CASSVTSGGRNEQFF. CDR3 in DNA: TGTGCCAGCAGCGTGACTAGCGGGGGGCGCAATGAGCAGTTCTTC. This rearrangement joins TRBV9 to TRBJ2-1, with 13 bases lining up with TRBD2. The trim removed 2 bases at V and 6 bases at J, leaving 2 bases unmatched. The CDR3 contains 15 residues. Germline V gives CDR1 SGDLS, CDR2 YYNGEE.

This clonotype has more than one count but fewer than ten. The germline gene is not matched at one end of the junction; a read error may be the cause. The CDR3: CATSRDREDMNRPQHF. CDR3 DNA sequence: TGTGCCACCAGCAGAGATCGGGAGGATATGAATCGGCCCCAGCATTTT. This chain connects TRBV15 to TRBJ1-5; D gene unclear. This CDR3 spans 16 amino acids. The germline gives CDR1 LNHNV, CDR2 YYDKDF (reference sequence). Full variable domain (outside the CDR3, taken from reference TRBV15 and TRBJ1-5): DAMVIQNPRYQVTQFGKPVTLSCSQTLNHNVMYWYQQKSSQAPKLLFHYYDKDFNNEADTPDNFQSRRPNTSFCFLDIRSPGLGDTAMYLCATSRDREDMNRPQHFGDGTRLSIL.

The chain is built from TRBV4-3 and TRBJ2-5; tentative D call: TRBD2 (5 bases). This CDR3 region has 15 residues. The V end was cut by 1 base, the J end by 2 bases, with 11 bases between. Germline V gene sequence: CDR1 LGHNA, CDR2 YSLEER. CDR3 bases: TGCGCCAGCAGCCAAGGTAGAGGGCCTCAAGAGACCCAGTACTTC. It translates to CASSQGRGPQETQYF.